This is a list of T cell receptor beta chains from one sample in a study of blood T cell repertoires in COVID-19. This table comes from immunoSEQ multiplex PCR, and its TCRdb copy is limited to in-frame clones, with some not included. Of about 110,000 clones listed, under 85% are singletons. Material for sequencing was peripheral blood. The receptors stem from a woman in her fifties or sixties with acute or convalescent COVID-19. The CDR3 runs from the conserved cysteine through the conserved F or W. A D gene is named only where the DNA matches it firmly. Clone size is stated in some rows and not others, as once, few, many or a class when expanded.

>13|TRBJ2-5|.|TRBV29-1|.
TGCAGCGCTCAAAAAATTACCGGAGAGACCCAGTACTTC
CSAQKITGETQYF
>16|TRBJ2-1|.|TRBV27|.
TGTGCCAGCAGTCCCGGACATGAGCTGCCCTACAATGAGCAGTTCTTC
CASSPGHELPYNEQFF
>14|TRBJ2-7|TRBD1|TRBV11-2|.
TGTGCCAGCAGCCGATGGACAGGGTACGACGAGCAGTACTTC
CASSRWTGYDEQYF
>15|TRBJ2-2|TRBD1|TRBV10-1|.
TGCGCCAGCAGTGAGGGACAGGCCGGCACCGGGGAGCTGTTTTTT
CASSEGQAGTGELFF
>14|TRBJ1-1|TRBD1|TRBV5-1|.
TGCGCCAGCAGCCTGACAGGGCGGGGGGCTGAAGCTTTCTTT
CASSLTGRGAEAFF
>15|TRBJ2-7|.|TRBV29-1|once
TGCAGCGTCCAACTTAGCAGGGGAAGGCCCTACGAGCAGTACTTC
CSVQLSRGRPYEQYF
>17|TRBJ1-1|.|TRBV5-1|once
TGCGCCAGCAGCTTGGCCTACCGTGGCAGGGCGAACACTGAAGCTTTCTTT
CASSLAYRGRANTEAFF
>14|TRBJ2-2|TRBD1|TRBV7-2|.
TGTGCCAGCAGTCGACAGGGGAGCACCGGGGAGCTGTTTTTT
CASSRQGSTGELFF
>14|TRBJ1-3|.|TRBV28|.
TGTGCCAGCATAGGACAGCTCTCTGGAAACACCATATATTTT
CASIGQLSGNTIYF
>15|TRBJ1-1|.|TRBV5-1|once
TGCGCCAGCAGCTCCCAGGGGTCGGGGAACACTGAAGCTTTCTTT
CASSSQGSGNTEAFF
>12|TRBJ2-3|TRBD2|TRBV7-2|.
TGTGCCAGCAGCGCGAGCGGGGGAACGCAGTATTTT
CASSASGGTQYF
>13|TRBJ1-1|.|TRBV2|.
TGTGCCACCGTACTCGGACAGAACACTGAAGCTTTCTTT
CATVLGQNTEAFF
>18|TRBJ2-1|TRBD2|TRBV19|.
TGTGCCAGTAGTAGAACCGGGACTAGCGGGGGGGCCTACAATGAGCAGTTCTTC
CASSRTGTSGGAYNEQFF
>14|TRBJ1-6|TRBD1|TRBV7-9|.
TGTGCCAGCGGCCCTAGACAGGGTAATTCACCCCTCCACTTT
CASGPRQGNSPLHF
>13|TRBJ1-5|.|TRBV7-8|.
TGTGCCAGCAGCACACGTGAGGCTTCGCACCAGCATTTT
CASSTREASHQHF
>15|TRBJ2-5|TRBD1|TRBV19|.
TGTGCCAGTAGTACGGGACAGGCTTCACAAGAGACCCAGTACTTC
CASSTGQASQETQYF
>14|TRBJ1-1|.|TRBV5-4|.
TGTGCCAGCAGAATGGGCGCTTCGAACACTGAAGCTTTCTTT
CASRMGASNTEAFF
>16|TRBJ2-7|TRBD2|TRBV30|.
TGTGCCTGGAGGGCGGGACTAGCGGGAGTTCAGTACGAGCAGTACTTC
CAWRAGLAGVQYEQYF
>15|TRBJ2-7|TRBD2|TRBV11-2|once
TGTGCCAGCAGCTTATACGGCGGGGGGGACTACGAGCAGTACTTC
CASSLYGGGDYEQYF
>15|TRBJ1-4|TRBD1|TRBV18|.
TGTGCCAGCTCACCAAGGGACAGTATAAATGAAAAACTGTTTTTT
CASSPRDSINEKLFF
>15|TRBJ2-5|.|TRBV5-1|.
TGCGCCAGCAGCGTATTACAGCCGACCCAAGAGACCCAGTACTTC
CASSVLQPTQETQYF
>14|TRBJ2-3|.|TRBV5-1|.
TGCGCCAGCAGCCCCGAATGGGCCACAGATACGCAGTATTTT
CASSPEWATDTQYF
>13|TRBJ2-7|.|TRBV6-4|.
TGTGCCAGCAGTATCACAGGTTTAAGCGAGCAGTACTTC
CASSITGLSEQYF
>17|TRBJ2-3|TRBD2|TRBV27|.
TGTGCCAGCAGTTTGGGGCTCGCGGGAGGGGTCTCAGATACGCAGTATTTT
CASSLGLAGGVSDTQYF
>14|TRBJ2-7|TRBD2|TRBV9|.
TGTGCCAGCAGCGTTCTAGCGGGAGATAACGAGCAGTACTTC
CASSVLAGDNEQYF
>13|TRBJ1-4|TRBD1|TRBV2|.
TGTGCCAGCAGTAACAGGGGCCCCGAAAAACTGTTTTTT
CASSNRGPEKLFF
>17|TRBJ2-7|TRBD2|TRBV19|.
TGTGCCAGTAGTCGGGCGGGAGGCCCATTCAACTCCTACGAGCAGTACTTC
CASSRAGGPFNSYEQYF
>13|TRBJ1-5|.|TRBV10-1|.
TGCGCCAGCAGTGAGGGGTACGAGGGGCCCCAGCATTTT
CASSEGYEGPQHF
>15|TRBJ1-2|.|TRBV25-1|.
TGTGCCAGCAGCCACAATGACAGCCCTAACTATGGCTACACCTTC
CASSHNDSPNYGYTF
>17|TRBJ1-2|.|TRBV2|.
TGTGCCAGCACCTCCTCGACAGCCAAGGCCCTTAACTATGGCTACACCTTC
CASTSSTAKALNYGYTF
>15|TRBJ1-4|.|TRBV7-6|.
TGTGCCAGCAGCTTAGGTACTGCAACTAATGAAAAACTGTTTTTT
CASSLGTATNEKLFF
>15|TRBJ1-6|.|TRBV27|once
TGTGCCAGCAGTTTGGGGGGACCTTATAATTCACCCCTCCACTTT
CASSLGGPYNSPLHF
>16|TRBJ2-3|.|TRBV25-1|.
TGTGCCAGCAGTGGGGCTGGGGCTTTGAGTGCAGATACGCAGTATTTT
CASSGAGALSADTQYF
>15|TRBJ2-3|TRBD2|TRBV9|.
TGTGCCAGCAGCGTTGGGCCAGCGGGGGCAGATACGCAGTATTTT
CASSVGPAGADTQYF